These 17 T cell receptor beta chains were all obtained from the same sample, sequenced in a study of CD8 T cells in ankylosing spondylitis. Via MiXCR, TCRdb re-called the 5' RACE reads, giving one row per CDR3 protein. Of some 290,000 distinct CDR3 sequences in the sample, 20% are singletons; the top ten hold roughly 8.3%. The sequencing input was blood, either unsorted or a sorted T cell fraction (not recorded which). These receptors originate from a male donor with ankylosing spondylitis or in good health (not recorded which).

This clonotype came up many times. The chain links TRBV12-3 or TRBV12-4 to TRBJ1-2, with D possibly matching TRBD1 (5 bases). The ends were cut back, 6 bases at V and 4 bases at J, with 12 bases in the middle. CDR3 size: 13 residues. CDR3 loop: CASSSGAPYGYTF. The CDR3 nucleotides are TGTGCCAGCAGCTCCGGGGCCCCCTATGGCTACACCTTC.

The table lists this clonotype with many counts. The chain couples TRBV12-5 to TRBJ2-3, with TRBD2 matching 13 bases. This CDR3 contains 21 residues. V was clipped by 0 bases and J by 4 bases; unmatched bases: 16. CDR1 and CDR2 from the germline V gene are LGHNT and FRNRAP. Written as DNA, the CDR3 is TGTGCTAGTGGTTTGGTACTCGGGGGACTAGCGGGATTGGGCACCCCAGATACGCAGTATTTT. Translation gives CASGLVLGGLAGLGTPDTQYF.

V usage is TRBV12-3 or TRBV12-4 and J usage is TRBJ2-3; the D is unclear. The CDR3 runs to 13 residues. Deletions cut 3 bases from V and 4 bases from J, with 8 bases between. CDR3 region: CASSFLAADTQYF. Written as DNA, the CDR3 is TGTGCCAGCAGTTTTCTTGCGGCAGATACGCAGTATTTT.

CDR3 nucleotide sequence: TGTGCCTCCTCGTCCCTAGTGCAGGAGACCCAGTACTTC. The encoded protein is CASSSLVQETQYF. This chain connects TRBV9 to TRBJ2-5; unclear D gene. Germline V gene lookup returns CDR1 SGDLS and CDR2 YYNGEE. The V gene lost 10 bases and the J gene lost 5 bases, with 18 bases spanning the gap. This CDR3 has 13 amino acids.

The V call is TRBV6-1, the J call TRBJ2-4; D gene unclear. CDR3 size: 12 residues. With 1 base removed from V and 6 bases from J, the gap between germline ends came to 4 bases. From germline, CDR1 is MNHNS and CDR2 SASEGT. The CDR3 spells CASSEVINIQYF. In nucleotides, the CDR3 is TGTGCCAGCAGTGAAGTGATAAACATTCAGTACTTC.

This sequence joins TRBV20-1 and TRBJ1-5; no clear D gene. The CDR3 is 11 amino acids. Trimming took 0 bases from V and 7 from J, leaving 4 bases between them. Germline lookup yields CDR1 DFQATT and CDR2 SNEGSKA (reference sequence). The CDR3 DNA is TGCAGTGCTAGAGATGGCCAGCCCCAGCATTTT. This encodes CSARDGQPQHF.

This clonotype appeared many times. The chain joins TRBV6-1 to TRBJ2-5; maybe TRBD2 (6 bases). The CDR3 spans 12 residues. The germline V gene has CDR1 MNHNS and CDR2 SASEGT. The CDR3 sequence: CAARWGVETQYF. The CDR3, as DNA: TGTGCAGCCAGATGGGGGGTGGAGACCCAGTACTTC.

The V and J genes are TRBV3-1 and TRBJ2-5; 7 positions match TRBD2. The germline CDR1 and CDR2 sequences are LGHDT and YNNKEL (reference sequence). Losses at the gene ends were 4 bases for V and 6 bases for J; bases not matched to a gene: 8. The CDR3 is 14 residues long. The CDR3 region has the DNA TGTGCCAGCAGCCCCCAGCGGGACGTAAAGACCCAGTACTTC. The encoded protein is CASSPQRDVKTQYF.

In this sample, this clonotype turned up a few times. The chain carries TRBV3-1 and TRBJ2-2; D gene ambiguous. V was trimmed by 0 bases and J by 7 bases, leaving 9 bases between them. Germline V gene sequence: CDR1 LGHDT, CDR2 YNNKEL (reference sequence). This CDR3 spans 14 amino acids. CDR3 protein: CASSQDTVSGELFF. CDR3 in DNA: TGTGCCAGCAGCCAAGATACCGTGAGCGGGGAGCTGTTTTTT.

This clonotype was seen only a few times. This sequence joins TRBV24-1 and TRBJ2-3, with 11 nucleotides matching TRBD2. V lost 9 bases to trimming and J lost 7 bases; unmatched junction nucleotides: 5. The CDR3 spans 13 residues. Germline assignment: CDR1 KGHDR and CDR2 SFDVKD. The CDR3 loop is CATGTSGPNTQYF. DNA for the CDR3: TGTGCCACCGGGACTAGCGGACCCAATACGCAGTATTTT.

The chain joins TRBV7-2 to TRBJ2-1, with 9 bases aligning to TRBD2. V was pared by 4 bases and J by 6 bases, with 7 bases of the junction left unmatched. Germline lookup yields CDR1 SGHTA and CDR2 FQGNSA. The CDR3 spans 15 residues. The CDR3 DNA reads as TGTGCCAGCAGCTCATTGGGACTAGCTATCAATGAGCAGTTCTTC. Translated: CASSSLGLAINEQFF.

This clonotype was found once. This could be a read error, since a much larger clone is one nucleotide away. The rearrangement joins TRBV29-1 to TRBJ1-3, with TRBD1 as a possible D gene (5 bases). Germline V gene sequence: CDR1 SQVTM, CDR2 ANQGSEA. The CDR3 totals 13 residues. This CDR3 reads CSVSRDGGSTIYF. DNA for the CDR3: TGCAGCGTCAGCAGGGATGGGGGAAGCACCATATATTTT.

This clonotype has a count of ten or more. This chain connects TRBV3-1 to TRBJ2-3; D is unresolved. The CDR3 extends over 13 amino acids. Germline loops: CDR1 LGHDT, CDR2 YNNKEL (reference sequence). V was shortened by 5 bases and J by 4 bases, with 10 bases between the two germline ends. The CDR3 region is CASSIGRADTQYF. Here the CDR3 DNA reads TGTGCCAGCAGCATCGGACGGGCAGATACGCAGTATTTT.

This chain connects TRBV20-1 to TRBJ1-1, with D possibly matching TRBD1 (5 bases). Germline assignment: CDR1 DFQATT and CDR2 SNEGSKA (reference sequence). The CDR3 is 12 amino acids. V lost 5 bases and J lost 2, with 9 bases in between. Here the CDR3 reads CSAFDRNTEAFF. The CDR3 DNA follows: TGCAGTGCTTTCGACAGAAACACTGAAGCTTTCTTT.

This chain joins TRBV28 and TRBJ1-4; 9 nucleotides line up with TRBD1. The CDR3 consists of 16 residues. Germline CDR1 is MDHEN and CDR2 is SYDVKM. The J segment lost 7 bases and the V segment lost 5 bases, leaving 11 bases of the junction unmatched. The CDR3 reads CASSLHRGLASEKLFF. CDR3 DNA: TGTGCCAGCAGTCTACACAGGGGGCTGGCTAGTGAAAAACTGTTTTTT. Complete variable domain (other parts from reference TRBV28 and TRBJ1-4): DVKVTQSSRYLVKRTGEKVFLECVQDMDHENMFWYRQDPGLGLRLIYFSYDVKMKEKGDIPEGYSVSREKKERFSLILESASTNQTSMYLCASSLHRGLASEKLFFGSGTQLSVL.

This clonotype appeared once. The chain recombines TRBV12-3 or TRBV12-4 with TRBJ2-6; D possibly corresponds to TRBD1 (6 bases). The ends were cut back, 5 bases at V and 0 bases at J, with 11 bases in the middle. The length of the CDR3 is 16 residues. CDR3 nucleotides: TGTGCCAGCAGTCTGGGGACACCCTCTGGGGCCAACGTCCTGACTTTC. Encoded protein: CASSLGTPSGANVLTF.

This clonotype was observed a handful of times. The chain combines TRBV6-4 with TRBJ1-1, with D perhaps matching TRBD1 (6 bases). Germline loops: CDR1 MRHNA, CDR2 SNTAGT. Trimming left V 6 bases short and J 0 bases short, with 29 bases between. The CDR3 loop spans 20 amino acids. CDR3 DNA sequence: TGTGCCAGCAGAGCTCGTGGCAGGGGAGCCCCTCGATCGATGAACACTGAAGCTTTCTTT. Residues: CASRARGRGAPRSMNTEAFF.